Each of the 27 T cell receptor beta chains below was sequenced from the same sample in a study of graft-versus-host responses after intestinal transplantation. The authors processed graft tissue to release intraepithelial and lamina propria lymphocytes. TCRdb's table, derived via immunoSEQ multiplex PCR, lists solely in-frame clones and lacks some. The sample yields roughly 15,000 clones, 74% seen once. The source material was ileum tissue, sampled 16 days after intestinal transplant. These receptors came from a human patient who received an intestinal transplant, so some T cells may come from the graft donor.

The chain couples TRBV21-1 to TRBJ2-5; whether TRBD2, the table's D call, matches the DNA was not checked. TRBV21-1 is a pseudogene locus. There are 16 residues in the CDR3. CDR3 coding DNA: TGTGCCAGCAGCAGCTCCCGGACTAGCTTCATGCAGACCCAGTACTTC. Protein: CASSSSRTSFMQTQYF.

The gene calls are TRBV13 and TRBJ1-6, with a possible D match to TRBD1 (6 bases). Germline CDR1 PRHDT, CDR2 FYEKMQ (reference sequence). V lost 2 bases to trimming and J lost 10 bases, with 15 bases between them. The CDR3 totals 15 residues. The CDR3 nucleotides are TGTGCCAGCAGCTTAAGGGGCAGGGGTTGGTCACCCCTCCACTTT. Its translation: CASSLRGRGWSPLHF.

The CDR3 is CASSFRTENTEAFF. In DNA, the CDR3 is TGTGCCAGCAGCTTCCGGACAGAGAACACTGAAGCTTTCTTT. The chain joins TRBV7-8 to TRBJ1-1, with a tentative D call TRBD1 (6 bases). Trimming took off 3 bases at V and 1 base at J, with 9 bases between the two ends. CDR3 length equals 14 residues. In germline, CDR1 is SGHVS, CDR2 FQNEAQ. Full variable domain (outside the CDR3, taken from reference TRBV7-8 and TRBJ1-1): GAGVSQSPRYKVAKRGQDVALRCDPISGHVSLFWYQQALGQGPEFLTYFQNEAQLDKSGLPSDRFFAERPEGSVSTLKIQRTQQEDSAVYLCASSFRTENTEAFFGQGTRLTVV.

This rearrangement joins TRBV5-1 to TRBJ2-3; D perhaps matches TRBD2 (5 bases). V was shortened by 2 bases and J by 2 bases, with 12 bases between the two germline ends. The CDR3 runs to 15 residues. The germline gives CDR1 SGHRS, CDR2 YFSETQ. CDR3: CASSFDGKVTDTQYF. The CDR3 nucleotides read TGCGCCAGCAGCTTCGACGGGAAAGTCACAGATACGCAGTATTTT.

Here the CDR3 DNA reads TGTGCCAGCTCCCTCTCCTACGAGCAGTACTTC. Residues: CASSLSYEQYF. The V and J genes are TRBV18 and TRBJ2-7, with unresolved D. The CDR3 has 11 residues. V gave up 6 bases and J gave up 0 bases, with 3 bases separating them. In germline, CDR1 is KGHSH, CDR2 LQKENI.

This chain uses TRBV23-1 with TRBJ2-7, with D possibly matching TRBD2 (5 bases). TRBV23-1 is sorted into the ORF group, with uncertain function. This CDR3 comprises 16 residues. The V end lost 1 base, the J end lost 6 bases, and 19 bases lay between the germline ends. CDR3 loop: CASSQYEGENGLEQYF. CDR3 bases: TGCGCCAGCAGTCAATATGAGGGAGAGAACGGTCTCGAGCAGTACTTC.

The chain links TRBV20-1 to TRBJ2-2; D ambiguous. Trimming cost V 6 bases and J 8 bases, with 10 bases left between them. The CDR3 covers 11 residues. Looked up from germline, CDR1 is DFQATT and CDR2 is SNEGSKA (reference sequence). The CDR3 bases are TGCAGTGCCCGTATCCTGGGGGAGCTGTTTTTT. Translated: CSARILGELFF.

The count of this clone is one. This sequence joins TRBV5-4 and TRBJ1-6, with a tentative D call TRBD1 (5 bases). The CDR3 contains 19 residues. Germline loops: CDR1 SGHNT, CDR2 YYREEE (reference sequence). The V gene lost 0 bases and the J gene lost 3 bases, with 19 bases spanning the gap. As DNA, the CDR3 is TGTGCCAGCAGCTTGGACGTTCGGCGCAGGGTCGGCTATAATTCACCCCTCCACTTT. Protein: CASSLDVRRRVGYNSPLHF. Based on the CDR3 plus reference TRBV5-4 and TRBJ1-6, the full variable domain is ETGVTQSPTHLIKTRGQQVTLRCSSQSGHNTVSWYQQALGQGPQFIFQYYREEENGRGNFPPRFSGLQFPNYSSELNVNALELDDSALYLCASSLDVRRRVGYNSPLHFGNGTRLTVT.

The chain uses TRBV7-9 and TRBJ2-2; D perhaps matches TRBD1 (6 bases). This CDR3 has 15 residues. V was pared by 5 bases and J by 6 bases, with 16 bases between. CDR1 and CDR2 from the germline V gene are SEHNR and FQNEAQ (reference sequence). CDR3 in DNA: TGTGCCAGCAGCCCGCAGACAGGTACTCCCGGGGAGCTGTTTTTT. Translation gives CASSPQTGTPGELFF.

The J gene is TRBJ2-7, the V gene TRBV11-2; D is ambiguous. Germline CDR1 and CDR2: SGHAT and FQNNGV. V lost 3 bases and J 0 bases, leaving 6 bases between the germline ends. The CDR3 totals 13 residues. The CDR3 DNA follows: TGTGCCAGCAGCTTCAGTCTCTCCTACGAGCAGTACTTC. Amino acids: CASSFSLSYEQYF.

V is TRBV11-3 and J is TRBJ1-5, with D uncertain. The CDR3 consists of 15 residues. The germline V and J ends were trimmed by 7 bases and 0 bases, with 13 bases remaining between them. The germline V gene encodes CDR1 SGHNT and CDR2 YENEEA. The DNA for the CDR3 is TGTGCCAGCAACCAGTCGGACTCTAGCAATCAGCCCCAGCATTTT. This codes for CASNQSDSSNQPQHF.

This clone was seen once. This rearrangement joins TRBV7-9 to TRBJ1-2; possibly TRBD1 for D (6 bases). The germline CDR1 and CDR2 sequences are SEHNR and FQNEAQ (reference sequence). With 3 bases removed from V and 3 bases from J, the gap between germline ends came to 11 bases. This CDR3 is 14 amino acids long. CDR3 protein: CASSFGRGDYGYTF. The CDR3 nucleotides read TGTGCCAGCAGCTTTGGCAGGGGTGACTATGGCTACACCTTC.

The CDR3 DNA reads as TGTGCCAGCAGCGTAGGACTAGCGGCCTACAATGAGCAGTTCTTC. This codes for CASSVGLAAYNEQFF. V is TRBV9 and J is TRBJ2-1, with 9 bases identical to TRBD2. Looked up from germline, CDR1 is SGDLS and CDR2 is YYNGEE. V trimming: 0 bases; J trimming: 2 bases; junction bases outside the gene matches: 0. CDR3 size: 15 residues.

The rearrangement uses TRBV13 and TRBJ1-2; TRBD1 matches 7 bases. The J segment lost 4 bases and the V segment lost 6 bases, leaving 8 bases of the junction unmatched. Germline V gene sequence: CDR1 PRHDT, CDR2 FYEKMQ (reference sequence). The CDR3 has 14 residues. CDR3 sequence reads: CASSFSDRSYGYTF. As DNA, the CDR3 is TGTGCCAGCAGTTTCTCGGACAGGTCCTATGGCTACACCTTC.

The gene calls are TRBV19 and TRBJ1-5; 7 positions match TRBD1. With V trimmed by 3 bases and J by 7 bases, 6 bases remained unmatched. This CDR3 has 14 amino acids. The germline gives CDR1 LNHDA, CDR2 SQIVND (reference sequence). The CDR3 reads CASSIQGGLQPQHF. CDR3 DNA sequence: TGTGCCAGTAGTATCCAGGGGGGCCTCCAGCCCCAGCATTTT. The full variable domain, with the rest looked up from reference TRBV19 and TRBJ1-5, is DGGITQSPKYLFRKEGQNVTLSCEQNLNHDAMYWYRQDPGQGLRLIYYSQIVNDFQKGDIAEGYSVSREKKESFPLTVTSAQKNPTAFYLCASSIQGGLQPQHFGDGTRLSIL.

V usage is TRBV6-1 and J usage is TRBJ1-5; TRBD1 might be the D (5 bases). CDR1 is MNHNS, CDR2 SASEGT, per germline. Trimming took 1 base from V and 6 from J, leaving 13 bases between them. The CDR3 covers 15 residues. CDR3 sequence reads: CASSEDGGGSQPQHF. CDR3 sequence (DNA): TGTGCCAGCAGTGAAGATGGGGGAGGAAGTCAGCCCCAGCATTTT.

This chain links TRBV7-9 with TRBJ2-3, with TRBD2 matching 14 bases. Germline CDR1 reads SEHNR; CDR2 reads FQNEAQ (reference sequence). CDR3 length: 16 amino acids. J gave up 4 bases and V 4 bases, and 4 bases lay outside the gene matches. CDR3 sequence: CASSSTSGGAPDTQYF. DNA of the CDR3: TGTGCCAGCAGCTCGACTAGCGGGGGGGCACCAGATACGCAGTATTTT. The variable domain in full, completed from reference TRBV7-9 and TRBJ2-3, reads DTGVSQNPRHKITKRGQNVTFRCDPISEHNRLYWYRQTLGQGPEFLTYFQNEAQLEKSRLLSDRFSAERPKGSFSTLEIQRTEQGDSAMYLCASSSTSGGAPDTQYFGPGTRLTVL.

This clone was observed a few times. The gene calls are TRBV30 and TRBJ1-1, with D perhaps TRBD1 (5 bases). V lost 0 bases and J 7 bases, leaving 12 bases between the germline ends. This CDR3 contains 13 residues. CDR1 and CDR2 (germline): GTSNPN, SVGIG (reference sequence). CDR3 amino acids: CAWSVGAGFEAFF. CDR3 bases: TGTGCCTGGAGTGTGGGTGCAGGGTTTGAAGCTTTCTTT.

The chain combines TRBV5-4 with TRBJ2-3, with 12 positions matching TRBD2. Germline-derived CDR1 and CDR2 are SGHNT and YYREEE (reference sequence). With 3 bases clipped from V and 2 bases from J, the junction kept 4 bases outside the gene matches. This CDR3 is built from 16 residues. CDR3 bases: TGTGCCAGCAGCTCCCGACTAGCGGGAGCCACAGATACGCAGTATTTT. It yields the protein CASSSRLAGATDTQYF.

This chain links TRBV12-2 with TRBJ2-1; the table's D call of TRBD1 was not tested on the DNA. TRBV12-2 is termed a pseudogene. The CDR3 spans 20 residues. In DNA, the CDR3 is TGTGCAAGTCGCTTAAATCTTCCGGGACAGCAATTAAACGGCTACAATGAGCAGTTCTTC. This codes for CASRLNLPGQQLNGYNEQFF.

This clone was counted between two and nine times. This chain connects TRBV29-1 to TRBJ2-5; 8 bases line up with TRBD2. The J segment lost 4 bases and the V segment lost 4 bases, leaving 11 bases of the junction unmatched. The CDR3 is made up of 15 amino acids. Germline values: CDR1 SQVTM, CDR2 ANQGSEA. The CDR3 nucleotides are TGCAGCGTTGTACCCGGGACTAGGGAGGGAGAGACCCAGTACTTC. Encoded protein: CSVVPGTREGETQYF.

The J gene is TRBJ1-5, the V gene TRBV30; unclear D gene. There are 14 residues in the CDR3. The germline V and J ends were trimmed by 2 bases and 4 bases, with 12 bases remaining between them. Germline lookup yields CDR1 GTSNPN and CDR2 SVGIG (reference sequence). The CDR3 here is CAWSPLNGNQPQHF. CDR3 DNA sequence: TGTGCCTGGAGTCCCCTAAACGGGAATCAGCCCCAGCATTTT.

In this sample, this clone turned up once. The rearrangement links TRBV5-1 to TRBJ1-2; tentative D call: TRBD1 (6 bases). Deletions cut 8 bases from V and 2 bases from J, with 19 bases between. The CDR3 is 15 amino acids. CDR1 SGHRS and CDR2 YFSETQ come from the germline V gene. In DNA form, the CDR3 reads TGCGCCAGTGGGGGTTACAGGGACCCCAACTATGGCTACACCTTC. Its translation: CASGGYRDPNYGYTF.

This clone has only one observation. The chain has TRBV5-1 and TRBJ2-7, with 7 bases that match TRBD2. This CDR3 spans 15 amino acids. J gave up 3 bases and V 0 bases, and 6 bases lay outside the gene matches. CDR1 is SGHRS, CDR2 YFSETQ, per germline. The CDR3 loop reads CASSLGGLKNYEQYF. The CDR3 DNA reads as TGCGCCAGCAGCTTGGGGGGACTAAAAAACTACGAGCAGTACTTC.

This clone showed up just a few times. The CDR3 spells CASSLSYPTYGYTF. CDR3 coding DNA: TGTGCCAGCAGCTTATCCTATCCCACCTATGGCTACACCTTC. The rearrangement joins TRBV7-9 to TRBJ1-2; D gene ambiguous. The CDR3 spans 14 residues. Trimming pared 2 bases from V and 4 bases from J, leaving 11 bases between. CDR1 is SEHNR, CDR2 FQNEAQ, per germline (reference sequence). The full variable domain, with the rest looked up from reference TRBV7-9 and TRBJ1-2, is DTGVSQNPRHKITKRGQNVTFRCDPISEHNRLYWYRQTLGQGPEFLTYFQNEAQLEKSRLLSDRFSAERPKGSFSTLEIQRTEQGDSAMYLCASSLSYPTYGYTFGSGTRLTVV.

V and J are TRBV6-5 and TRBJ2-1, with 11 bases aligning to TRBD2. Germline V CDR1 and CDR2: MNHEY, SVGAGI. The CDR3 extends over 15 amino acids. V trimming: 5 bases; J trimming: 3 bases; junction bases outside the gene matches: 3. DNA of the CDR3: TGTGCCAGCAGTCCCGGGACTAGCGGCTACAATGAGCAGTTCTTC. It yields the protein CASSPGTSGYNEQFF.

The rearrangement uses TRBV5-1 and TRBJ2-7, with D uncertain. Germline V gives CDR1 SGHRS, CDR2 YFSETQ. The CDR3 is made up of 16 amino acids. V was shortened by 1 base and J by 0 bases, with 14 bases between the two germline ends. CDR3 nucleotides: TGCGCCAGCAGCTTGTTAACAATCCCTAGCTCCTACGAGCAGTACTTC. Its protein product is CASSLLTIPSSYEQYF. Based on the CDR3 plus reference TRBV5-1 and TRBJ2-7, the full variable domain is KAGVTQTPRYLIKTRGQQVTLSCSPISGHRSVSWYQQTPGQGLQFLFEYFSETQRNKGNFPGRFSGRQFSNSRSEMNVSTLELGDSALYLCASSLLTIPSSYEQYFGPGTRLTVT.